The TCR beta chain under discussion was sequenced for a study of blood T cell repertoires in COVID-19. For the study at large: COVID-19 samples from acute and convalescent phases originated in the United States, Italy and Spain. PBMCs, B-cell-depleted T cells, or T cells provided the cDNA or gDNA that made up the material.

Germline CDR1 reads SGHTS; CDR2 reads YDEGEE. The CDR3 covers 10 residues. V gave up 10 bases and J gave up 8 bases, with 12 bases separating them. The table lists this clone with a few counts. The Seattle site enrolled patients during active infection and followed them longitudinally. Original processing notes: Estimates of nucleated cell counts were drawn from the amplification of reference gene primers. Assay used: immunoSEQ multiplex PCR; TCRdb lists only in-frame clones, some missing. V, J and clone size are taken as reported in that table, and D and trimming were inferred from the DNA itself. The profile shows more than 200,000 clones, around 87% of them singletons.

The rearrangement uses TRBV5-8 and TRBJ1-2; possibly TRBD1 for D (5 bases). Sequences were obtained from peripheral blood. The receptor was derived from a woman aged 55-69 years with COVID-19, enrolled during active disease. CDR3 nucleotide sequence: TGTGCCCAGGGCAGGGAAGGCTACACCTTC. Its translation: CAQGREGYTF.